These 10 T cell receptor beta chains were all obtained from the same sample, sequenced in a study of TIL therapy for anti-PD-1-resistant metastatic lung cancer (dated by TCRdb to about 2021). Taken with the paper, the label for time point translates to: pre-treatment sample, taken before nivolumab and TIL therapy. Using bias-controlled multiplex PCR with the immunoSEQ v3 hsTCRB kit, the TCR beta CDR3 regions were amplified from genomic DNA. The immuneACCESS repertoire file appears here via TCRdb, limited to in-frame rearrangements. These files lack a portion of the clones; in checked studies, under half of the deficit traces to unresolved V genes, and the cause of the others is not known. The sample table holds some 15,000 clones, of which roughly 82% were seen once. Roughly 0.9% of the sample belongs to the ten largest clones. Source: blood, taken at baseline. All receptors derive from a person aged 25 to 80 with non-small cell lung cancer.

V is TRBV10-3 and J is TRBJ2-5; D unclear. Deletions cut 4 bases from V and 0 bases from J, with 3 bases between. Germline CDR1 ENHRY, CDR2 SYGVKD. The CDR3 consists of 12 residues. The CDR3 sequence: CAISGNQETQYF. CDR3 sequence (DNA): TGTGCCATCAGTGGGAACCAAGAGACCCAGTACTTC.

This clone was found a few times. J is TRBJ2-3 and V is TRBV28; 8 bases line up with TRBD1. The CDR3 totals 14 residues. From germline, CDR1 is MDHEN and CDR2 SYDVKM. Trimming at V came to 6 bases and at J to 8 bases, leaving 10 bases not matched to a gene. The CDR3 is CASSSGGRLGTQYF. The CDR3 DNA is TGTGCCAGCAGCTCAGGGGGCCGGTTAGGTACGCAGTATTTT. The entire variable domain, with the rest obtained from reference TRBV28 and TRBJ2-3, is as follows: DVKVTQSSRYLVKRTGEKVFLECVQDMDHENMFWYRQDPGLGLRLIYFSYDVKMKEKGDIPEGYSVSREKKERFSLILESASTNQTSMYLCASSSGGRLGTQYFGPGTRLTVL.

The chain is built from TRBV9 and TRBJ1-6; 8 bases fit TRBD1. V was pared by 4 bases and J by 9 bases, with 3 bases of the junction left unmatched. CDR1 and CDR2 (germline): SGDLS, YYNGEE. The length of the CDR3 is 13 residues. CDR3: CASSRDRSSPLHF. The CDR3 region has the DNA TGTGCCAGCAGCAGGGACAGGTCTTCACCCCTCCACTTT.

This clone was recorded only once. This rearrangement joins TRBV10-2 to TRBJ2-1, with 9 bases identical to TRBD1. The CDR3 contains 13 residues. Germline V gives CDR1 WSHSY, CDR2 SAAADI. Trimming at V came to 11 bases and at J to 2 bases, leaving 4 bases not matched to a gene. This CDR3 is CAVRDRAYNEQFF. The CDR3 DNA reads TGCGCCGTTAGGGACAGGGCCTACAATGAGCAGTTCTTC.

The gene calls are TRBV28 and TRBJ2-7; TRBD1 aligns across 7 bases. Germline V CDR1 and CDR2: MDHEN, SYDVKM. The CDR3 extends over 13 amino acids. Losses at the gene ends were 6 bases for V and 6 bases for J; bases not matched to a gene: 8. CDR3 coding DNA: TGTGCCAGCAGACCCCAGGGGGTGCGCGAGCAGTACTTC. It yields the protein CASRPQGVREQYF.

This clone was seen only a few times. The rearrangement uses TRBV7-9 and TRBJ1-1; D gene ambiguous. V lost 1 base to trimming and J lost 1 base, with 7 bases between them. In germline, CDR1 is SEHNR, CDR2 FQNEAQ (reference sequence). This CDR3 spans 14 amino acids. The CDR3 nucleotides are TGTGCCAGCAGCTTAGGCACGACGAACACTGAAGCTTTCTTT. The encoded protein is CASSLGTTNTEAFF.

The chain carries TRBV30 and TRBJ2-5; 13 bases agree with TRBD2. V trimming: 2 bases; J trimming: 3 bases; junction bases outside the gene matches: 12. This CDR3 region has 18 residues. The germline V gene encodes CDR1 GTSNPN and CDR2 SVGIG (reference sequence). The CDR3 DNA follows: TGTGCCTGGAGTCCCTCGCAAACTAGCGGGGGGGGAAAAGAGACCCAGTACTTC. Residues: CAWSPSQTSGGGKETQYF.

The genes are TRBV6-5 and TRBJ1-2; D uncertain. This CDR3 is built from 15 residues. The germline V gene has CDR1 MNHEY and CDR2 SVGAGI. V was clipped by 0 bases and J by 0 bases, with 8 bases between them. The CDR3 DNA sequence: TGTGCCAGCAGTTACTCCGTTCGGGCTAACTATGGCTACACCTTC. Translating gives CASSYSVRANYGYTF.

The genes are TRBV5-4 and TRBJ2-3, with 9 bases identical to TRBD1. V was clipped by 3 bases and J by 1 base; unmatched bases: 3. The CDR3 consists of 15 residues. CDR1 and CDR2 from the germline V gene are SGHNT and YYREEE (reference sequence). CDR3 nucleotide sequence: TGTGCCAGCAGCTCCCGGGACAGGGGCACAGATACGCAGTATTTT. Translating it yields CASSSRDRGTDTQYF.

The chain carries TRBV4-2 and TRBJ2-7; D remains ambiguous. Germline V gene sequence: CDR1 LGHNA, CDR2 YNFKEQ. The V and J ends lost 4 bases and 2 bases respectively, with 12 bases between them. The CDR3 extends over 14 amino acids. CDR3 residues: CASSPTDRPYEQYF. The CDR3 nucleotides read TGTGCCAGCAGCCCCACGGACCGCCCCTACGAGCAGTACTTC.